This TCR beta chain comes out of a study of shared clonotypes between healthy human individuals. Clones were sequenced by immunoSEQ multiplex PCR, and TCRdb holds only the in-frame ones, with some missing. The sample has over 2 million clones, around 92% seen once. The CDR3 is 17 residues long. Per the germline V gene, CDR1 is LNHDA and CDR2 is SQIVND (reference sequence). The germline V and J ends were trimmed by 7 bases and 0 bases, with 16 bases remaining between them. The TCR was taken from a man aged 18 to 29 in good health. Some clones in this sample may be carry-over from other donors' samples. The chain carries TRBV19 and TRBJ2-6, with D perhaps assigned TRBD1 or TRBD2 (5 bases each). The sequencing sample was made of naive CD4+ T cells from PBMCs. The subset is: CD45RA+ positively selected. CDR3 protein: CASNSGRSVSGANVLTF. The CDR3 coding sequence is TGTGCCAGTAACTCGGGACGGAGCGTCTCTGGGGCCAACGTCCTGACTTTC.